These 32 T cell receptor beta chains originate from one sample sequenced in a study of T cells in Graves' hyperthyroidism and ophthalmopathy (dated by TCRdb to between 2018 and 2020). The library was generated by multiplex PCR. TCRdb shows the sequencer as Illumina HiSeq 2000. The TCR beta CDR3 regions were amplified from RNA transcripts. A first-round RT-PCR of the TCR CDR3 used the HTBI primer set with the Qiagen OneStep RT-PCR kit. TCRdb reanalyzed the raw reads on its own, using fastp at Q25 for trimming and MiXCR for clone calling, and kept in-frame beta chains. Records with the same CDR3 protein are collapsed into one entry carrying the most frequent genes and DNA. The sample contains some 620,000 distinct CDR3 sequences, about 16% of them found a single time. 3% to 4.5% of the sample belongs to the ten largest clones. Material: blood. The receptors stem from a woman in her twenties or thirties with Graves' hyperthyroidism.

This clonotype has ten or more counts. The chain has TRBV10-3 and TRBJ2-1; D gene uncertain. The CDR3 is 14 amino acids. Looked up from germline, CDR1 is ENHRY and CDR2 is SYGVKD. V was shortened by 0 bases and J by 8 bases, with 11 bases between the two germline ends. The CDR3 sequence: CAISESPPTDEQFF. CDR3 nucleotide sequence: TGTGCCATCAGTGAGTCGCCCCCCACGGATGAGCAGTTCTTC.

This clonotype appeared many times. The chain is built from TRBV11-3 and TRBJ1-1, with D unresolved. This CDR3 has 11 residues. Germline V gene sequence: CDR1 SGHNT, CDR2 YENEEA. V was shortened by 4 bases and J by 6 bases, with 6 bases between the two germline ends. DNA for the CDR3: TGTGCCAGCAGCTACCTGGCTGAAGCTTTCTTT. It yields the protein CASSYLAEAFF.

This clonotype was counted between two and nine times. The chain carries TRBV19 and TRBJ1-1, with TRBD1 matching 10 bases. Unmatched junction bases numbered 5, after V lost 8 bases and J lost 8 bases. This CDR3 has 12 amino acids. Germline CDR1 is LNHDA and CDR2 is SQIVND (reference sequence). The CDR3 loop is CASSPTGGEAFF. The DNA for the CDR3 is TGTGCCAGTTCCCCGACAGGGGGCGAAGCTTTCTTT.

The rearrangement uses TRBV27 and TRBJ2-1; D might be TRBD2 (6 bases). From germline, CDR1 is MNHEY and CDR2 SMNVEV (reference sequence). The CDR3 totals 13 residues. V was shortened by 4 bases and J by 14 bases, with 18 bases between the two germline ends. CDR3 nucleotides: TGTGCCAGCAGTTGGGGGACCCCCAGGGAGGAGTTCTTC. Translated: CASSWGTPREEFF.

The table lists this clonotype with a few counts. The genes are TRBV6-5 and TRBJ2-1; 7 bases agree with TRBD2. In germline, CDR1 is MNHEY, CDR2 SVGAGI. The ends lost 2 bases at V and 6 bases at J; junction bases unmatched: 10. The CDR3 sequence is 16 residues long. The CDR3 sequence is CASSYVAGAWSNEQFF. The DNA for the CDR3 is TGTGCCAGCAGTTACGTTGCGGGAGCGTGGAGCAATGAGCAGTTCTTC.

This clonotype was counted at least ten times. The chain joins TRBV27 to TRBJ2-1, with 7 bases identical to TRBD2. The length of the CDR3 is 16 residues. The germline V gene encodes CDR1 MNHEY and CDR2 SMNVEV (reference sequence). V was pared by 0 bases and J by 3 bases, with 5 bases of the junction left unmatched. CDR3 protein: CASSLSGAGIYNEQFF. CDR3 bases: TGTGCCAGCAGTTTATCTGGAGCGGGGATCTACAATGAGCAGTTCTTC.

This clonotype was counted ten times or more. CDR3: CASSSPRGDQETQYF. Written as DNA, the CDR3 is TGTGCCAGCAGCTCTCCCCGGGGGGACCAAGAGACCCAGTACTTC. V gene TRBV7-6 combines with J gene TRBJ2-5; the match to TRBD2 covers 7 bases. The CDR3 covers 15 residues. V lost 4 bases and J lost 0; bases outside the gene matches: 5. Germline CDR1 reads SGHVS; CDR2 reads FNYEAQ.

This clonotype was seen a handful of times. The rearrangement links TRBV7-3 to TRBJ2-1, with unresolved D. Trimming took off 6 bases at V and 6 bases at J, with 9 bases between the two ends. The CDR3 sequence is 12 residues long. Germline CDR1 is SGHTA and CDR2 is FQGTGA. CDR3 DNA: TGTGCCAGCAGTCAAGATGCCAATGAGCAGTTCTTC. This translates into CASSQDANEQFF.

The sample holds many counts of this clonotype. The chain has TRBV27 and TRBJ1-1; 9 bases map to TRBD1. Trimming took 5 bases from V and 10 from J; bases not matched to a gene: 8. CDR1 is MNHEY and CDR2 is SMNVEV in the germline V gene (reference sequence). This CDR3 contains 13 residues. Here the CDR3 reads CASSLTHRGLAFF. CDR3 DNA sequence: TGTGCCAGCAGTCTAACCCACAGGGGGCTAGCTTTCTTT.

This clonotype occurred many times. This chain links TRBV28 with TRBJ2-7; D may correspond to TRBD1 or TRBD2 (6 bases each). The germline V and J ends were trimmed by 6 bases and 6 bases, with 18 bases remaining between them. This CDR3 comprises 14 residues. Germline assignment: CDR1 MDHEN and CDR2 SYDVKM. In nucleotides, the CDR3 is TGTGCCAGCAGGTTTCCCCCCGGAGGGGGCGAGCAGTACTTC. Encoded protein: CASRFPPGGGEQYF.

This rearrangement joins TRBV20-1 to TRBJ2-4; D gene uncertain. CDR1 is DFQATT, CDR2 SNEGSKA, per germline (reference sequence). CDR3 length: 15 residues. The ends were cut back, 6 bases at V and 0 bases at J, with 15 bases in the middle. Here the CDR3 DNA reads TGCAGTGCCCGTAACCTATGGCTAGCCAAAAACATTCAGTACTTC. Encoded protein: CSARNLWLAKNIQYF.

This clonotype has ten or more counts. The chain has TRBV10-3 and TRBJ2-1; no clear D gene. With 8 bases removed from V and 6 bases from J, the gap between germline ends came to 8 bases. This CDR3 is 11 amino acids long. Germline lookup yields CDR1 ENHRY and CDR2 SYGVKD. CDR3 region: CAIGRRNEQFF. CDR3 sequence (DNA): TGTGCCATCGGCAGGCGCAATGAGCAGTTCTTC.

V is TRBV9 and J is TRBJ2-7; a weak D match, TRBD1 (6 bases). V was trimmed by 3 bases and J by 4 bases, leaving 17 bases between them. The CDR3 spans 15 residues. Germline values: CDR1 SGDLS, CDR2 YYNGEE. Written as DNA, the CDR3 is TGTGCCAGCAGCGCCTCAGGACAGTTCCCTTACGAGCAGTACTTC. Amino acid sequence: CASSASGQFPYEQYF.

The chain uses TRBV18 and TRBJ2-1, with D perhaps matching TRBD2 (6 bases). The CDR3 extends over 16 amino acids. CDR1 and CDR2 from the germline V gene are KGHSH and LQKENI. V shed 4 bases and J shed 3 bases, with 16 bases lying between them. In DNA form, the CDR3 reads TGTGCCAGCTCACAGTATGTGGGAGGCGGCTACAATGAGCAGTTCTTC. Encoded protein: CASSQYVGGGYNEQFF.

This clonotype was recorded at least ten times. This chain connects TRBV7-2 to TRBJ1-1; no firm D call. The CDR3 runs to 12 residues. The germline gives CDR1 SGHTA, CDR2 FQGNSA. Trimming took off 2 bases at V and 2 bases at J, with 3 bases between the two ends. As DNA, the CDR3 is TGTGCCAGCAGCTTAATAAACACTGAAGCTTTCTTT. Protein sequence: CASSLINTEAFF.

This clonotype was observed many times. This chain connects TRBV28 to TRBJ2-1, with TRBD2 as a possible D gene (6 bases). Trimming stripped 1 base from V and 5 bases from J, with 15 bases between. The CDR3 sequence is 16 residues long. Germline CDR1 reads MDHEN; CDR2 reads SYDVKM. The CDR3 bases are TGTGCCAGCAGTTTATATCGGGAGCCTGAGAACAATGAGCAGTTCTTC. As protein: CASSLYREPENNEQFF. Supplemented by reference TRBV28 and TRBJ2-1, the full variable domain reads DVKVTQSSRYLVKRTGEKVFLECVQDMDHENMFWYRQDPGLGLRLIYFSYDVKMKEKGDIPEGYSVSREKKERFSLILESASTNQTSMYLCASSLYREPENNEQFFGPGTRLTVL.

The chain has TRBV7-2 and TRBJ1-6; D unclear. Germline V lookup: CDR1 SGHTA, CDR2 FQGNSA. The CDR3 consists of 14 residues. Trimming cost V 5 bases and J 5 bases, with 10 bases left between them. The CDR3 DNA reads as TGTGCCAGCAGCCCGACCCTCGATAATTCACCCCTCCACTTT. This sequence encodes CASSPTLDNSPLHF.

This clonotype was observed a few times. The chain recombines TRBV7-2 with TRBJ2-5; TRBD1 agrees at 7 bases. This CDR3 contains 14 residues. The V gene's germline CDR1 is SGHTA and CDR2 FQGNSA. Losses at the gene ends were 6 bases for V and 5 bases for J; bases not matched to a gene: 9. Here the CDR3 reads CASSRDSLGETQYF. The DNA for the CDR3 is TGTGCCAGCAGTCGGGACAGCCTTGGGGAGACCCAGTACTTC.

Ten or more counts support this clonotype. This sequence joins TRBV30 and TRBJ1-4; D uncertain. The CDR3 contains 12 residues. Germline V gene lookup returns CDR1 GTSNPN and CDR2 SVGIG (reference sequence). The V and J ends lost 0 bases and 8 bases respectively, with 7 bases between them. Written as DNA, the CDR3 is TGTGCCTGGAGTGTCGGCGGGGAAAAACTGTTTTTT. Its translation is CAWSVGGEKLFF.

The table lists this clonotype with a few counts. J is TRBJ1-6 and V is TRBV6-1, with unresolved D. V was pared by 3 bases and J by 6 bases, with 9 bases between. The CDR3 has 14 amino acids. Germline V CDR1 and CDR2: MNHNS, SASEGT. The CDR3 reads CASSDVLPNSPLHF. The CDR3 DNA reads TGTGCCAGCAGTGACGTCCTACCTAATTCACCCCTCCACTTT.

This clonotype came up many times. This chain connects TRBV5-1 to TRBJ2-3; D is unresolved. CDR3 length: 14 residues. Trimming pared 1 base from V and 1 base from J, leaving 7 bases between. Germline-derived CDR1 and CDR2 are SGHRS and YFSETQ. The CDR3 sequence: CASSLNSGTDTQYF. The CDR3 DNA reads TGCGCCAGCAGCTTGAACTCAGGCACAGATACGCAGTATTTT.

This clonotype was seen more than once but under ten times. The chain combines TRBV6-1 with TRBJ1-5, with D hard to call. Trimming shortened V by 7 bases and J by 2 bases, and 12 bases separated the two germline ends. The CDR3 runs to 14 residues. Looked up from germline, CDR1 is MNHNS and CDR2 is SASEGT. The CDR3 loop is CASIPRGGNQPQHF. The CDR3 region has the DNA TGTGCCAGCATCCCACGGGGAGGCAATCAGCCCCAGCATTTT.

This clonotype was detected ten times or more. The genes are TRBV20-1 and TRBJ2-7; the match to TRBD2 covers 10 bases. The CDR3 totals 14 residues. Per the germline V gene, CDR1 is DFQATT and CDR2 is SNEGSKA (reference sequence). The ends lost 6 bases at V and 5 bases at J; junction bases unmatched: 10. The CDR3 here is CSAHPLGLADEQYF. The CDR3 DNA sequence: TGCAGTGCCCACCCATTAGGACTAGCGGACGAGCAGTACTTC.

As concerns this clonotype: No conserved phenylalanine or tryptophan is present at the end of the CDR3, so a read error is the likely explanation. The chain joins TRBV28 to TRBJ2-1; TRBD1 matches at 9 bases. The germline gives CDR1 MDHEN, CDR2 SYDVKM. The CDR3 totals 13 residues. The CDR3 region is CASRGTGSNEQFS. For the CDR3, the DNA is TGCGCCAGCAGGGGGACAGGGAGCAATGAGCAGTTCTCC.

This clonotype was picked up a small number of times. V is TRBV9 and J is TRBJ2-1, with a possible D match to TRBD1 (5 bases). The length of the CDR3 is 15 residues. Germline V gene sequence: CDR1 SGDLS, CDR2 YYNGEE. Trimming took 0 bases from V and 4 from J, leaving 11 bases between them. The CDR3 protein is CASSVEGITYNEQFF. CDR3 in DNA: TGTGCCAGCAGCGTAGAGGGGATCACATACAATGAGCAGTTCTTC.

This clonotype came up a few times. The V call is TRBV4-1, the J call TRBJ2-7; D might be TRBD1 (5 bases). This CDR3 comprises 15 residues. The ends were cut back, 3 bases at V and 3 bases at J, with 15 bases in the middle. From germline, CDR1 is MGHRA and CDR2 YSYEKL. As DNA, the CDR3 is TGCGCCAGCAGCCAGGGGCTCAGCCCGATCTACGAGCAGTACTTC. It specifies CASSQGLSPIYEQYF.

This clonotype has just a few counts. This rearrangement joins TRBV12-3 or TRBV12-4 to TRBJ1-2; D possibly corresponds to TRBD1 (5 bases). The CDR3 sequence is 15 residues long. V was clipped by 7 bases and J by 2 bases, with 17 bases between them. CDR3 protein: CASTSPGGGNYGYTF. The CDR3 region has the DNA TGTGCCAGCACCAGTCCTGGGGGGGGGAACTATGGCTACACCTTC.

This chain links TRBV20-1 with TRBJ1-1; D possibly corresponds to TRBD1 (6 bases). V was shortened by 1 base and J by 1 base, with 10 bases between the two germline ends. The CDR3 loop spans 14 amino acids. Germline V gives CDR1 DFQATT, CDR2 SNEGSKA (reference sequence). CDR3 bases: TGCAGTGCTAGAGTGGACAGTGCGAACACTGAAGCTTTCTTT. This translates into CSARVDSANTEAFF.

V usage is TRBV4-1 and J usage is TRBJ2-7; perhaps D is TRBD1 or TRBD2 (6 bases each). This CDR3 is built from 17 residues. Germline V gene sequence: CDR1 MGHRA, CDR2 YSYEKL. The ends were cut back, 0 bases at V and 3 bases at J, with 18 bases in the middle. The DNA for the CDR3 is TGCGCCAGCAGCCAAGATCCCGGGGGCAGATTTCTCTACGAGCAGTACTTC. This encodes CASSQDPGGRFLYEQYF.

This clonotype was seen ten or more times. The chain uses TRBV27 and TRBJ2-7; D gene ambiguous. Trimming left V 0 bases short and J 3 bases short, with 6 bases between. This CDR3 region has 13 residues. Germline assignment: CDR1 MNHEY and CDR2 SMNVEV (reference sequence). The CDR3 DNA follows: TGTGCCAGCAGTTTATCAATTATCTACGAGCAGTACTTC. Its translation: CASSLSIIYEQYF.

V and J are TRBV20-1 and TRBJ2-7; TRBD2 aligns across 11 bases. J gave up 3 bases and V 4 bases, and 5 bases lay outside the gene matches. The CDR3 covers 14 residues. Looked up from germline, CDR1 is DFQATT and CDR2 is SNEGSKA (reference sequence). DNA for the CDR3: TGCAGTGCTACACTAGCGGGAGCCAACTACGAGCAGTACTTC. This encodes CSATLAGANYEQYF.

Many counts were recorded for this clonotype. The chain is built from TRBV12-3 or TRBV12-4 and TRBJ2-7; no clear D. V dropped 7 bases and J dropped 3 bases, with 10 bases sitting between them. The CDR3 loop spans 12 amino acids. The CDR3 region is CASTSNSYEQYF. CDR3 bases: TGTGCCAGCACCTCAAACAGCTACGAGCAGTACTTC.